A single sample is the source of the 11 T cell receptor beta chains below, sequenced in a study of blood T cell repertoires in COVID-19. The repertoire was sequenced with immunoSEQ multiplex PCR; TCRdb's copy has only in-frame clones and lacks some. The sample records more than 450,000 clones, about 85% being singletons. The sequenced sample was PBMCs or T cells enriched from blood (not recorded which). These receptors all come from a woman between 18 and 29 years old who had recovered from COVID-19.

The chain couples TRBV7-9 to TRBJ2-5, with 7 bases lining up with TRBD1. Unmatched junction bases numbered 3, after V lost 1 base and J lost 7 bases. The CDR3 totals 13 residues. The germline V gene has CDR1 SEHNR and CDR2 FQNEAQ (reference sequence). CDR3 DNA: TGTGCCAGCAGCTTAGAGGGGGCTGGGACCCAGTACTTC. Amino acid sequence: CASSLEGAGTQYF.

The V and J genes are TRBV4-1 and TRBJ2-7; 9 nucleotides line up with TRBD1. With 1 base clipped from V and 0 bases from J, the junction kept 1 base outside the gene matches. The CDR3 loop spans 15 amino acids. Germline CDR1 MGHRA, CDR2 YSYEKL. The CDR3 reads CASSQGQGVSYEQYF. For the CDR3, the DNA is TGCGCCAGCAGCCAAGGACAGGGGGTCTCCTACGAGCAGTACTTC.

The chain links TRBV5-1 to TRBJ1-3; 7 positions agree with TRBD1. The CDR3 length is 16 residues. V gave up 4 bases and J gave up 4 bases; unmatched junction bases: 11. Germline V gene sequence: CDR1 SGHRS, CDR2 YFSETQ. The CDR3 is CASSPTGTATGNTIYF. The CDR3 DNA reads TGCGCCAGCAGCCCGACCGGGACAGCAACGGGAAACACCATATATTTT.

The chain recombines TRBV27 with TRBJ1-5; 8 bases fit TRBD1. Germline CDR1 is MNHEY and CDR2 is SMNVEV (reference sequence). J was trimmed by 2 bases and V by 3 bases; bases with no gene match: 21. The CDR3 length is 21 residues. The CDR3 region has the DNA TGTGCCAGCAGTTTCAGGCACCCGGGACAGGTAGACAAAAGGCGCAATCAGCCCCAGCATTTT. This gives the protein CASSFRHPGQVDKRRNQPQHF.

The rearrangement joins TRBV12-2 to TRBJ2-3; the table's D call, TRBD2, was not checked against the DNA. TRBV12-2 is labeled a pseudogene. This CDR3 has 16 residues. Here the CDR3 reads CASRLSLTGGSDTQYF. CDR3 nucleotide sequence: TGTGCAAGTCGCTTAAGCCTAACGGGGGGGTCAGATACGCAGTATTTT.

The gene calls are TRBV10-3 and TRBJ2-5; 8 positions agree with TRBD2. Germline loops: CDR1 ENHRY, CDR2 SYGVKD. V was pared by 8 bases and J by 1 base, with 6 bases of the junction left unmatched. This CDR3 spans 14 amino acids. The CDR3 DNA reads as TGTGCCATCGGGGTCGGGGGGGGCCAAGAGACCCAGTACTTC. Translated, it gives CAIGVGGGQETQYF.

There are a few counts of this clone. J is TRBJ1-1 and V is TRBV19, with a weak D call TRBD1 (6 bases). Trimming shortened V by 7 bases and J by 1 base, and 13 bases separated the two germline ends. Germline-derived CDR1 and CDR2 are LNHDA and SQIVND (reference sequence). The CDR3 has 14 amino acids. CDR3 in amino acids: CASTFLTGNTEAFF. In DNA, the CDR3 is TGTGCCAGTACTTTTCTGACAGGGAACACTGAAGCTTTCTTT.

This clone was seen once. This chain joins TRBV5-4 and TRBJ2-7; D may be TRBD1 (5 bases). The V end lost 4 bases, the J end lost 2 bases, and 16 bases lay between the germline ends. This CDR3 has 15 amino acids. Per the germline V gene, CDR1 is SGHNT and CDR2 is YYREEE (reference sequence). The CDR3 nucleotides are TGTGCCAGCAGCCCCGGACACCTACAAACCTACGAGCAGTACTTC. Translation gives CASSPGHLQTYEQYF.

The CDR3 reads CASSSKRIDRTYYGYTF. CDR3 nucleotides: TGCGCCAGCAGCTCCAAAAGGATCGACAGGACCTACTATGGCTACACCTTC. The V call is TRBV4-1, the J call TRBJ1-2; a weak D match, TRBD1 (6 bases). Between the trimmed V and J ends, which lost 5 bases and 3 bases, there was a span of 22 bases. This CDR3 comprises 17 residues. Germline-derived CDR1 and CDR2 are MGHRA and YSYEKL.

The chain recombines TRBV27 with TRBJ1-4; D is perhaps TRBD1 (6 bases). Trimming removed 3 bases from V and 7 bases from J, with 24 bases in between. This CDR3 contains 18 residues. Looked up from germline, CDR1 is MNHEY and CDR2 is SMNVEV (reference sequence). CDR3 protein: CASSFDSRGGAGGEKLFF. The CDR3 DNA follows: TGTGCCAGCAGTTTTGATTCTAGGGGGGGGGCAGGAGGTGAAAAACTGTTTTTT.

The CDR3 sequence is CASSLRGTAETEQYF. The CDR3 bases are TGTGCCAGCAGCCTCCGCGGGACAGCTGAAACCGAGCAGTACTTC. The chain has TRBV11-2 and TRBJ2-7; the D gene is possibly TRBD1 (7 bases). Germline values: CDR1 SGHAT, CDR2 FQNNGV. The CDR3 extends over 15 amino acids. V lost 5 bases to trimming and J lost 6 bases, with 20 bases between them.